The T cell receptor beta chain under discussion was sequenced for a study of T cell changes during pregnancy in multiple sclerosis. The method was immunoSEQ multiplex PCR; TCRdb's version includes in-frame clones alone and lacks a portion of them. Here the sample spans more than 4,500 clones, more than 75% being singletons. Trimming removed 1 base from V and 6 bases from J; junction bases left unmatched: 9. The length of the CDR3 is 17 residues. Per germline, CDR1 LGHNA and CDR2 YNFKEQ. The material sequenced was CD8+ T cells from peripheral blood mononuclear cells, taken in the second trimester of pregnancy. This sequence joins TRBV4-2 and TRBJ1-6, with TRBD1 matching over 7 bases. The receptor was isolated from a female donor in good health, enrolled as a control in a pregnancy study. The CDR3 bases are TGTGCCAGCAGCCAAGTGAGTTCAAACAGGGGTAATTCACCCCTCCACTTT. This gives the protein CASSQVSSNRGNSPLHF.